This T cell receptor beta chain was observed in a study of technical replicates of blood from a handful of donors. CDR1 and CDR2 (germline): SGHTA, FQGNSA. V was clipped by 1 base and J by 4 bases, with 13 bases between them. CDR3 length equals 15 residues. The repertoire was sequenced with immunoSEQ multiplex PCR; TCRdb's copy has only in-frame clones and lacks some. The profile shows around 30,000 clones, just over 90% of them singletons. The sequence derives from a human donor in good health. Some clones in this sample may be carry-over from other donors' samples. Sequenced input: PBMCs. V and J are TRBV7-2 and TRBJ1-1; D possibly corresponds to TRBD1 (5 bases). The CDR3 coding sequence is TGTGCCAGCAGCTTAGTTTATTTGGGGGGCACTGAAGCTTTCTTT. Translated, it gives CASSLVYLGGTEAFF.